This TCR beta chain was captured by sequencing in a study of control samples from healthy donors and cancer patients (dated by TCRdb to about 2020). Library creation used the immunoSEQ multiplex PCR assay. TCRdb carries this immuneACCESS record with in-frame sequences only. Its versions omit some clonotypes, under half of them owing to an unresolved V gene in the studies checked, with the rest unexplained. A total of approximately 150,000 clones appear in this sample, under 90% of them only once. Of the sample, about 7.9% falls within the top ten clones. The cysteine opens and the phenylalanine closes a CDR3 of 16 amino acids. The entry retains the CDR3 DNA only, 48 bases that are in frame from base 1. The germline ends are 18 bases apart after V is trimmed by 4 bases and J by 2 bases. CDR1 and CDR2 (SEHNR, FQNEAQ) derive from the germline V gene (reference sequence). Of note for this clone: Its antigen specificity is not known. Base qualities were left out, and no much larger clone turns up one base away.

Sequencing was carried out using PBMCs. The V and J genes are TRBV7-9 and TRBJ2-7; a confident D gene designation cannot be given. The clonotype was recovered from a man aged 50 to 59 with head and neck cancer. CDR3 sequence: CASSWALAGPPYEQYF. The nucleotide sequence is TGTGCCAGCAGCTGGGCATTGGCCGGACCTCCCTACGAGCAGTACTTC.